Listed below are T cell receptor beta chains from one sample, sequenced in a study of blood T cell repertoires in COVID-19. The table came from immunoSEQ multiplex PCR; TCRdb's copy has only in-frame clones and leaves some out. The sample shows 45,000 or so clones, 80% to 90% of them seen only once. The sample comprised peripheral blood. All receptors derive from a man aged 40-49 years with COVID-19, enrolled during active disease. Each CDR3 is given without its conserved first and last residue. Each record gives: J gene, V gene, CDR3 protein.

TRBJ2-7 | TRBV7-6 | ASSVATGREQY
TRBJ2-2 | TRBV11-3 | ASSPFTGELF
TRBJ2-7 | TRBV24-1 | ATSDPGTPYEQY
TRBJ2-5 | TRBV25-1 | ASSVLAGGGSWETQY
TRBJ1-1 | TRBV30 | AWVTGGTMNTEAF
TRBJ2-2 | TRBV3-1/TRBV3-2 | ASSQDTGELF
TRBJ2-7 | TRBV2 | ASSRGQGRYEQY
TRBJ2-6 | TRBV24-1 | ATMGRGIGSGANVLT
TRBJ1-5 | TRBV25-1 | ASSDGQRQPQH
TRBJ2-1 | TRBV4-1 | ASSQPGGSYNEQF
TRBJ2-1 | TRBV5-6 | ASSLGTSPHEQF
TRBJ1-2 | TRBV14 | ASSQAQGYGYT
TRBJ2-5 | TRBV11-2 | ASSLWGVETQY
TRBJ2-3 | TRBV6-5 | ASSIGGLSTDTQY
TRBJ2-7 | TRBV15 | ATSRDSVERLVRYEQY
TRBJ1-2 | TRBV5-1 | ASSFDDRAGGYT
TRBJ1-1 | TRBV5-4 | ASSRTGYTEAF
TRBJ2-3 | TRBV5-6 | ASSLSGSAFTDTQY
TRBJ2-1 | TRBV12-5 | ASGLVRAGGIHSYNEQF
TRBJ2-7 | TRBV5-6 | ASSWSGTGGNEQY
TRBJ2-5 | TRBV7-2 | ASSLDVVQETQY
TRBJ1-1 | TRBV18 | ASSPFNTEAF
TRBJ2-1 | TRBV2 | ASTGLAGTNEQF
TRBJ2-5 | TRBV7-2 | ASSLWTRSVETQY